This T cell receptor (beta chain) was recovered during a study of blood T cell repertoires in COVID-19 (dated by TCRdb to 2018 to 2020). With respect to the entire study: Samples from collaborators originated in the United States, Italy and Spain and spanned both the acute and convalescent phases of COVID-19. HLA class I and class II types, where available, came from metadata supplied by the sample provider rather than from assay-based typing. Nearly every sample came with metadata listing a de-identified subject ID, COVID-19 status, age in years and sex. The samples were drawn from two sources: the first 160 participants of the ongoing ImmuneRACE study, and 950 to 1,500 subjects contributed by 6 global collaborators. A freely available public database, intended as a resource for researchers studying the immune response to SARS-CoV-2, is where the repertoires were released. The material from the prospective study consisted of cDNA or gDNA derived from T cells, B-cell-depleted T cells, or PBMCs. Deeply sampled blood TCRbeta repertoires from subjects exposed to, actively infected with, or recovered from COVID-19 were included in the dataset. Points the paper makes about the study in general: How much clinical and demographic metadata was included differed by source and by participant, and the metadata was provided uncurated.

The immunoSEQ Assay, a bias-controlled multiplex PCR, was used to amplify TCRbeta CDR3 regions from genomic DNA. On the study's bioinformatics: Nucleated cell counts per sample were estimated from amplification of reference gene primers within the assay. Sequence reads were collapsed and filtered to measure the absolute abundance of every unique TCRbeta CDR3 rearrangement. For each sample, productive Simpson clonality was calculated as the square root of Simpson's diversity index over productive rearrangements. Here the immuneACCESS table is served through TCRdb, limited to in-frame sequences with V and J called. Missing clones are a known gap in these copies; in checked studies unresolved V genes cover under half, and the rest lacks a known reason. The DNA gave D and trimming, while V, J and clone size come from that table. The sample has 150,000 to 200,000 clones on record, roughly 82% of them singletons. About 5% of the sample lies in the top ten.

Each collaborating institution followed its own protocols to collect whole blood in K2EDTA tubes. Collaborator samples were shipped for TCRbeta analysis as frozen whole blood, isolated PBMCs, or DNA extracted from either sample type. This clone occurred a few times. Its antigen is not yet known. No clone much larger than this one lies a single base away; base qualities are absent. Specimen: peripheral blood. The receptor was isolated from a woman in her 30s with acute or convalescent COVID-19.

The CDR3 loop reads CASSVKGKNTEAFF. The bases read TGCGCCAGCAGTGTTAAGGGGAAGAACACTGAAGCTTTCTTT. The chain couples TRBV10-2 to TRBJ1-1; D gene: possibly TRBD1, on 5 matching bases. Including the terminal cysteine and phenylalanine, the CDR3 comprises 14 residues. Only the CDR3 part of the read is kept: 42 bases, read in frame from the first base. V is shortened by 4 bases, J by 1 base, and the region joining them spans 10 bases. CDR1 and CDR2 (WSHSY, SAAADI) derive from the germline V gene.